Sequencing of this T cell receptor (beta chain) was carried out in a study of T cell responses to AZD1222 COVID-19 vaccine. The CDR3 length is 15 residues. Trimming left V 0 bases short and J 4 bases short, with 10 bases between. The germline CDR1 and CDR2 sequences are SGDLS and YYNGEE. Assay used: immunoSEQ multiplex PCR; TCRdb lists only in-frame clones, some missing. The sample contains some 150,000 clones, approximately 91% of which appear only once. The material sequenced was peripheral blood, taken 28 days after the second AZD1222 dose. This clonotype was obtained from an adult who received the AZD1222 COVID-19 vaccine. The genes are TRBV9 and TRBJ2-2; possibly TRBD2 for D (5 bases). The CDR3 reads CASSVEAAGTGELFF. Written as DNA, the CDR3 is TGTGCCAGCAGCGTAGAAGCGGCCGGCACCGGGGAGCTGTTTTTT.